One and the same sample provided the 7 T cell receptor beta chains below, sequenced in a study of OX40 agonist ivuxolimab in advanced cancers. TCRdb's table, derived via immunoSEQ multiplex PCR, lists solely in-frame clones and lacks some. The sample yields 90,000 to 100,000 clones, approximately 95% seen once. The sequences come from CD4+ or CD8+ T cells sorted from blood, collected in a trial of the OX40 agonist ivuxolimab. These receptors all come from an adult with an advanced solid tumor such as melanoma, head and neck, liver or kidney cancer.

This clone was seen just once. The CDR3 region has the DNA TGTGCCAGCCAAAGCGGGGATTCCTACGAGCAGTACTTC. Amino acid sequence: CASQSGDSYEQYF. V is TRBV27 and J is TRBJ2-7, with 7 bases identical to TRBD2. Germline V lookup: CDR1 MNHEY, CDR2 SMNVEV (reference sequence). This CDR3 comprises 13 residues. The junction had 5 bases not matched to a gene; V was cut back by 8 bases and J by 1 base.

V gene TRBV10-1 combines with J gene TRBJ1-1; D perhaps matches TRBD1 (5 bases). V was pared by 2 bases and J by 5 bases, with 9 bases between. Germline-derived CDR1 and CDR2 are WNHNN and SYGVQD (reference sequence). CDR3 length equals 13 residues. The CDR3 DNA is TGCGCCAGCAGTGAGGCCAGGGAGACTGAAGCTTTCTTT. Translating gives CASSEARETEAFF.

This clone was seen only once. The rearrangement uses TRBV25-1 and TRBJ1-2; 7 nucleotides align to TRBD1. Trimming cost V 3 bases and J 2 bases; bases outside gene matches: 6. In germline, CDR1 is MGHDK, CDR2 SYGVNS. The CDR3 totals 15 residues. CDR3 region: CASSDSRQGNYGYTF. In DNA form, the CDR3 reads TGTGCCAGCAGTGATTCCCGACAGGGAAACTATGGCTACACCTTC.

About this clone itself: The same CDR3 also results from other DNA sequences found in this sample. The chain joins TRBV27 to TRBJ2-2; no definite D call. V was trimmed by 2 bases and J by 6 bases, leaving 4 bases between them. The CDR3 totals 12 residues. Germline CDR1 MNHEY, CDR2 SMNVEV (reference sequence). The CDR3 sequence: CASSLRSGELFF. In DNA, the CDR3 is TGTGCCAGCAGTTTAAGGTCCGGGGAGCTGTTTTTT.

The J gene is TRBJ2-7, the V gene TRBV6-5; possible D gene TRBD2, 6 bases. Trimming removed 2 bases from V and 2 bases from J, with 10 bases in between. This CDR3 is 14 amino acids long. The germline V gene has CDR1 MNHEY and CDR2 SVGAGI. The CDR3, as DNA: TGTGCCAGCAGTTACGGGACTGCAACCTACGAGCAGTACTTC. Translating it yields CASSYGTATYEQYF.

This rearrangement joins TRBV19 to TRBJ2-1; D gene ambiguous. CDR1 LNHDA and CDR2 SQIVND come from the germline V gene (reference sequence). CDR3 length: 13 residues. The germline V and J ends were trimmed by 0 bases and 7 bases, with 7 bases remaining between them. The CDR3 DNA follows: TGTGCCAGTAGTATAGAACGGGCTAATGAGCAGTTCTTC. Translated, it gives CASSIERANEQFF.

Concerning this clone: The same CDR3 also results from other DNA sequences found in this sample. The V and J genes are TRBV6-4 and TRBJ2-1; D is perhaps TRBD2 (6 bases). Trimming stripped 3 bases from V and 4 bases from J, with 7 bases between. Germline CDR1 is MRHNA and CDR2 is SNTAGT. The CDR3 totals 13 residues. CDR3: CASSDGGYNEQFF. The DNA of the CDR3 is TGTGCCAGCAGTGATGGGGGGTACAATGAGCAGTTCTTC.